The next 25 T cell receptor beta chains were all read from a single sample in a study of T cells after posttransplantation cyclophosphamide. Measured with immunoSEQ multiplex PCR; TCRdb has only the in-frame clones, and not every one. The repertoire shows about 37,000 clones, none seen only once; the top ten take around 5.9%. Specimen: PBMCs. Source of these receptors: a man younger than 40 in good health and a related stem cell transplant donor.

This clone was recorded at least ten times. The genes are TRBV12-5 and TRBJ2-4; TRBD2 matches 7 bases. Germline V gives CDR1 LGHNT, CDR2 FRNRAP. Trimming removed 1 base from V and 6 bases from J; junction bases left unmatched: 3. The CDR3 runs to 14 residues. CDR3 loop: CASGLGEGRNIQYF. CDR3 nucleotides: TGTGCTAGTGGTTTGGGGGAGGGGCGAAACATTCAGTACTTC.

There are many counts of this clone. The gene calls are TRBV5-6 and TRBJ1-1; 8 nucleotides align to TRBD1. The germline CDR1 and CDR2 sequences are SGHDT and YYEEEE. CDR3 length equals 16 residues. Losses at the gene ends were 2 bases for V and 1 base for J; bases not matched to a gene: 7. CDR3 bases: TGTGCCAGCAGCTTCACGTGGGGACAGGCGAACACTGAAGCTTTCTTT. It specifies CASSFTWGQANTEAFF.

This clone appeared many times. The chain joins TRBV4-3 to TRBJ1-4; perhaps TRBD1 as D (5 bases). Germline-derived CDR1 and CDR2 are LGHNA and YSLEER. Trimming pared 1 base from V and 7 bases from J, leaving 13 bases between. The CDR3 is 15 amino acids. CDR3 residues: CASSQGGGLSEKLFF. DNA for the CDR3: TGCGCCAGCAGCCAAGGGGGGGGATTAAGTGAAAAACTGTTTTTT.

This clone has a count of ten or more. V and J are TRBV6-1 and TRBJ1-1; no clear D. The CDR3 is made up of 15 amino acids. Germline CDR1 is MNHNS and CDR2 is SASEGT. V was cut by 7 bases and J by 4 bases, with 19 bases left in between. The DNA for the CDR3 is TGTGCCAGCATCATCAGTGAGGGCGTGAGCACTGAAGCTTTCTTT. Translation gives CASIISEGVSTEAFF.

This clone came up many times. The chain combines TRBV6-2 or TRBV6-3 with TRBJ1-4; no clear D gene. The V end lost 6 bases, the J end lost 8 bases, and 13 bases lay between the germline ends. This CDR3 comprises 13 residues. Germline CDR1 reads MNHEY; CDR2 reads SVGEGT. The chain's CDR3 is CASRSAGAEKLFF. In DNA form, the CDR3 reads TGTGCCAGCAGAAGTGCGGGAGCGGAAAAACTGTTTTTT.

This clone was counted at least ten times. The chain employs TRBV9 and TRBJ2-1, with 8 positions matching TRBD2. V lost 0 bases, J lost 1 base, and 9 bases stayed unmatched. The CDR3 contains 18 residues. CDR1 is SGDLS, CDR2 YYNGEE, per germline. As DNA, the CDR3 is TGTGCCAGCAGCGTAGATCCCGGGGGGGCCACATCCTACAATGAGCAGTTCTTC. Translation: CASSVDPGGATSYNEQFF.

This chain joins TRBV7-6 and TRBJ2-7, with 13 bases lining up with TRBD2. Germline trimming cut 5 bases from V and 4 bases from J; bases unmatched to any gene: 14. The length of the CDR3 is 18 residues. Per germline, CDR1 SGHVS and CDR2 FNYEAQ. This CDR3 is CASSPSSTSGGAEYEQYF. In nucleotides, the CDR3 is TGTGCCAGCAGCCCATCTTCCACTAGCGGGGGGGCTGAGTACGAGCAGTACTTC.

This clone was found many times. V and J are TRBV28 and TRBJ1-2; 9 nucleotides match TRBD1. CDR3 length: 17 amino acids. Losses at the gene ends were 5 bases for V and 0 bases for J; bases not matched to a gene: 10. Germline V lookup: CDR1 MDHEN, CDR2 SYDVKM. The CDR3 bases are TGTGCCAGCAGTCCCGGGGGCTACAGGGGGCCTAACTATGGCTACACCTTC. Translation gives CASSPGGYRGPNYGYTF.

This clone was recorded at least ten times. The J gene is TRBJ1-1, the V gene TRBV12-3 or TRBV12-4, with D possibly TRBD1 on 5 matching bases. The V gene lost 1 base and the J gene lost 5 bases, with 14 bases spanning the gap. The CDR3 consists of 15 residues. CDR3 DNA sequence: TGTGCCAGCAGTTTAGGGACCAGGGTAGGGACTGAAGCTTTCTTT. Translation: CASSLGTRVGTEAFF.

This clone has ten or more counts. The chain links TRBV24-1 to TRBJ2-3; 7 bases agree with TRBD1. Trimming cost V 4 bases and J 2 bases; bases outside gene matches: 2. The CDR3 length is 14 residues. Germline CDR1 and CDR2: KGHDR and SFDVKD. CDR3 DNA: TGTGCCACCAGTGAGGGACAGCTCACAGATACGCAGTATTTT. Its protein is CATSEGQLTDTQYF.

This clone has a handful of counts. This sequence joins TRBV7-2 and TRBJ2-7, with 14 bases lining up with TRBD2. CDR1 and CDR2 (germline): SGHTA, FQGNSA. Trimming cost V 0 bases and J 8 bases; bases outside gene matches: 15. CDR3 length equals 19 residues. CDR3 sequence: CASSLASGTSGGTPHKQYF. The CDR3 bases are TGTGCCAGCAGCTTAGCGTCTGGGACTAGCGGGGGAACCCCCCATAAGCAGTACTTC.

This clone was recorded many times. The chain is built from TRBV2 and TRBJ1-4; 7 bases agree with TRBD1. V lost 5 bases, J lost 0 bases, and 3 bases stayed unmatched. Germline V gene data show CDR1 as SNHLY and CDR2 as FYNNEI. This CDR3 spans 15 amino acids. DNA for the CDR3: TGTGCCAGCAGTCCCGACAGGGCAACTAATGAAAAACTGTTTTTT. It yields the protein CASSPDRATNEKLFF.

This clone was counted at least ten times. V usage is TRBV18 and J usage is TRBJ2-5; the match to TRBD1 covers 9 bases. The germline V gene encodes CDR1 KGHSH and CDR2 LQKENI. V was clipped by 3 bases and J by 5 bases; unmatched bases: 7. This CDR3 region has 15 residues. For the CDR3, the DNA is TGTGCCAGCTCACCTACAGGGGGCGTAAGGGAGACCCAGTACTTC. It codes for CASSPTGGVRETQYF.

This clone was counted many times. V gene TRBV11-1 combines with J gene TRBJ2-1; 12 bases fit TRBD2. CDR3 length equals 18 residues. The ends lost 6 bases at V and 0 bases at J; junction bases unmatched: 9. The V gene's germline CDR1 is SGHAT and CDR2 FQDESV (reference sequence). The CDR3 DNA reads TGTGCCAGCAGTCGACTAGCGGGGGCCTCGAGCTCCTACAATGAGCAGTTCTTC. Translation gives CASSRLAGASSSYNEQFF.

This clone was observed at least ten times. This sequence joins TRBV7-9 and TRBJ1-3; D gene unclear. Between the trimmed V and J ends, which lost 7 bases and 0 bases, there was a span of 10 bases. CDR3 length equals 14 residues. Germline-derived CDR1 and CDR2 are SEHNR and FQNEAQ (reference sequence). The CDR3 here is CASTQLSSGNTIYF. In nucleotides, the CDR3 is TGTGCCAGCACCCAGTTAAGCTCTGGAAACACCATATATTTT.

This clone was seen ten or more times. The rearrangement joins TRBV6-1 to TRBJ1-2; 7 nucleotides align to TRBD1. Germline lookup yields CDR1 MNHNS and CDR2 SASEGT. The CDR3 has 15 residues. Trimming removed 1 base from V and 4 bases from J; junction bases left unmatched: 6. CDR3 amino acids: CASSEGIGGSYGYTF. For the CDR3, the DNA is TGTGCCAGCAGTGAAGGAATAGGGGGCAGCTATGGCTACACCTTC.

This clone appeared a few times. This rearrangement joins TRBV6-6 to TRBJ2-3, with 9 bases that match TRBD1. This CDR3 is 15 amino acids long. Germline lookup yields CDR1 MNHNY and CDR2 SVGAGI (reference sequence). The junction had 5 bases not matched to a gene; V was cut back by 7 bases and J by 0 bases. As DNA, the CDR3 is TGTGCCAGCACTAGGACAGGGGATAGCACAGATACGCAGTATTTT. Encoded protein: CASTRTGDSTDTQYF.

The table lists this clone with many counts. The V and J genes are TRBV24-1 and TRBJ2-2; TRBD1 matches at 8 bases. This CDR3 has 14 residues. Germline lookup yields CDR1 KGHDR and CDR2 SFDVKD. V dropped 5 bases and J dropped 5; count of bases not matched to a gene: 3. The CDR3 DNA reads as TGTGCCACCAGTGCCAGGGGGCGGACCGGGGAGCTGTTTTTT. Translated, it gives CATSARGRTGELFF.

The table lists this clone with many counts. The chain couples TRBV15 to TRBJ1-3; weak D call: TRBD1 (6 bases). V was pared by 1 base and J by 2 bases, with 9 bases between. This CDR3 spans 15 amino acids. Per the germline V gene, CDR1 is LNHNV and CDR2 is YYDKDF (reference sequence). The CDR3 coding sequence is TGTGCCACCAGCAGAGTACAGGGCGCTGGAAACACCATATATTTT. Translating gives CATSRVQGAGNTIYF.

This chain uses TRBV6-5 with TRBJ1-2; D call uncertain. Germline lookup yields CDR1 MNHEY and CDR2 SVGAGI. Trimming shortened V by 0 bases and J by 1 base, and 6 bases separated the two germline ends. This CDR3 region has 14 residues. CDR3 sequence: CASSYSQRNYGYTF. The CDR3 DNA follows: TGTGCCAGCAGTTACTCGCAGCGTAACTATGGCTACACCTTC.

This clone was recorded at least ten times. This chain joins TRBV10-3 and TRBJ2-1; 15 positions match TRBD2. This CDR3 contains 17 residues. The V gene's germline CDR1 is ENHRY and CDR2 SYGVKD. V was pared by 2 bases and J by 8 bases, with 7 bases of the junction left unmatched. This CDR3 is CAISEPGGLAGGDEQFF. Here the CDR3 DNA reads TGTGCCATCAGTGAGCCGGGGGGACTAGCGGGGGGTGATGAGCAGTTCTTC.

This clone was seen many times. This chain connects TRBV6-2 or TRBV6-3 to TRBJ1-4; D gene unclear. The length of the CDR3 is 13 residues. Germline loops: CDR1 MNHEY, CDR2 SVGEGT. The V end was cut by 2 bases, the J end by 13 bases, with 14 bases between. CDR3 in DNA: TGTGCCAGCAGTTACCACAGAACTCGGATACTGTTTTTT. This encodes CASSYHRTRILFF.

This rearrangement joins TRBV6-5 to TRBJ1-1; D gene uncertain. Germline V gene sequence: CDR1 MNHEY, CDR2 SVGAGI. The CDR3 loop spans 13 amino acids. V shed 4 bases and J shed 0 bases, with 6 bases lying between them. CDR3 DNA sequence: TGTGCCAGCAGTTTATCAGTGAACACTGAAGCTTTCTTT. The encoded protein is CASSLSVNTEAFF.

This clone has ten or more counts. J is TRBJ2-7 and V is TRBV19; 8 bases agree with TRBD1. Looked up from germline, CDR1 is LNHDA and CDR2 is SQIVND (reference sequence). This CDR3 is built from 15 residues. V trimming: 7 bases; J trimming: 0 bases; junction bases outside the gene matches: 8. CDR3 amino acids: CASTPRQGPSYEQYF. CDR3 nucleotides: TGTGCCAGTACCCCCAGACAGGGGCCCTCCTACGAGCAGTACTTC.

This clone occurred a few times. The chain links TRBV7-2 to TRBJ2-5; 8 nucleotides agree with TRBD2. The V and J ends lost 5 bases and 1 base, in that order; junction bases with no gene match: 9. Per germline, CDR1 SGHTA and CDR2 FQGNSA. The length of the CDR3 is 16 residues. CDR3 sequence (DNA): TGTGCCAGCAGCCGGTCAGCGGGGGCCGTCCAAGAGACCCAGTACTTC. Residues: CASSRSAGAVQETQYF.